The present entry profiles one TCR beta chain with its context. This specimen belongs to a study of blood T cell repertoires in COVID-19. The CDR3 is 15 amino acids. Germline V gene lookup returns CDR1 LGHNA and CDR2 YSLEER. Deletions cut 0 bases from V and 4 bases from J, with 12 bases between. Produced via immunoSEQ multiplex PCR; TCRdb's table is partial and in-frame only. The sample lists more than 200,000 clones, 65% to 90% occurring once. Cohort allocation depended upon clinical history that participants reported. The TCR sequence derives from a man in his forties who had recovered from COVID-19. This chain joins TRBV4-3 and TRBJ1-2; weak D call: TRBD1 (6 bases). The sequencing input was PBMCs or T cells enriched from blood (not recorded which). The CDR3 is CASSQDRGESYGYTF. The CDR3, as DNA: TGCGCCAGCAGCCAAGACAGGGGAGAAAGCTATGGCTACACCTTC.